This T cell receptor (beta chain) was identified during a study of blood T cell repertoires in COVID-19. Study-level background: Samples taken during acute and convalescent COVID-19 were collected in the United States, Italy and Spain. T cells, B-cell-depleted T cells, or PBMCs supplied cDNA or gDNA.

Original processing methods: Reference gene primer amplification yielded estimated nucleated cell counts. TCRdb keeps only in-frame clones here, not all; method: immunoSEQ multiplex PCR. V, J and clone size reflect that table, while D and trimming were determined from the DNA. The table records about 160,000 clones, about nine tenths of them present only once. This CDR3 comprises 16 residues. In germline, CDR1 is MNHEY, CDR2 SMNVEV (reference sequence). Trimming removed 5 bases at V and 3 bases at J, with 17 bases between. The chain carries TRBV27 and TRBJ1-5; D is ambiguous. Input material: peripheral blood. The receptor comes from a woman in her sixties or seventies who had recovered from COVID-19. CDR3 sequence: CASSLDSYHINQPQHF. The CDR3 DNA sequence: TGTGCCAGCAGTCTCGATTCCTATCATATCAATCAGCCCCAGCATTTT.